Listed below are T cell receptor beta chains from one sample, sequenced in a study of blood T cell repertoires in COVID-19. Some clones are missing from TCRdb's copy, which holds only in-frame ones; the method was immunoSEQ multiplex PCR. The table has fewer than 300,000 clones, 65% to 90% seen once; the top ten hold more than 4.5%. Sequenced input: peripheral blood. These receptors came from a man aged 50 or older with active or convalescent COVID-19. Both conserved end residues are part of each CDR3. The order of the fields is J gene, V gene, D gene, clone size, CDR3 protein, CDR3 DNA. D genes are given only for firm matches. Clone size is not always given. Where it is, it says once, few, many or a class for expanded clones.

>TRBJ2-1|TRBV7-3|TRBD2|-
CASSLLPGLAGDNEQFF
TGTGCCAGCAGTTTACTCCCCGGACTAGCGGGAGACAATGAGCAGTTCTTC
>TRBJ2-5|TRBV5-4|TRBD2|few
CASSPIIGLAGTYQETQYF
TGTGCCAGCAGCCCGATAATAGGACTAGCGGGAACGTACCAAGAGACCCAGTACTTC
>TRBJ2-7|TRBV6-1|-|-
CASSEARGYSYEQYF
TGTGCCAGCAGTGAAGCAAGGGGCTACTCCTACGAGCAGTACTTC
>TRBJ1-2|TRBV2|-|few
CASSGGVAATGGYTF
TGTGCCAGCAGTGGGGGGGTGGCAGCGACTGGTGGCTACACCTTC
>TRBJ2-7|TRBV6-2/TRBV6-3|TRBD2|-
CASSYSSSGMGEQYF
TGTGCCAGCAGTTACTCGAGTAGCGGGATGGGGGAGCAGTACTTC
>TRBJ1-4|TRBV28|-|-
CASSLWFRGGVTNEKLFF
TGTGCCAGCAGTTTATGGTTCAGGGGAGGGGTGACTAATGAAAAACTGTTTTTT
>TRBJ2-3|TRBV5-1|-|-
CASSFASTDTQYF
TGCGCCAGCAGCTTTGCGAGCACAGATACGCAGTATTTT
>TRBJ2-3|TRBV6-2/TRBV6-3|-|-
CASSYRGTFTPITDTQYF
TGTGCCAGCAGTTACCGCGGGACCTTCACTCCCATTACAGATACGCAGTATTTT
>TRBJ1-6|TRBV2|TRBD1|-
CASSGQGNNSPLHF
TGTGCCAGCAGTGGACAGGGGAACAATTCACCCCTCCACTTT
>TRBJ2-1|TRBV21-1|-|-
CASSIEGEGGTYNEQFF
TGTGCCAGCAGCATAGAAGGGGAGGGAGGAACCTACAATGAGCAGTTCTTC
>TRBJ2-3|TRBV3-1/TRBV3-2|TRBD2|-
CASSPGGASGLKDTQYF
TGTGCCAGCAGCCCGGGAGGGGCTAGCGGCCTGAAGGATACGCAGTATTTT
>TRBJ2-7|TRBV30|TRBD1|-
CAWSRPGGNEQYF
TGTGCCTGGAGTAGGCCAGGGGGAAACGAGCAGTACTTC
>TRBJ2-3|TRBV4-2|TRBD1|-
CASSRTDRGRGDTQYF
TGTGCCAGCAGCCGTACGGACAGGGGGCGTGGGGATACGCAGTATTTT
>TRBJ1-4|TRBV28|TRBD1|-
CASSPPGGTNEKLFF
TGTGCCAGCAGTCCCCCAGGGGGAACTAATGAAAAACTGTTTTTT
>TRBJ2-1|TRBV6-4|-|-
CASKGTSRDNEQFF
TGTGCCAGCAAGGGAACTAGTAGGGACAATGAGCAGTTCTTC
>TRBJ2-3|TRBV7-9|TRBD2|-
CASSLPTGTSKDTQYF
TGTGCCAGCAGCCTCCCTACCGGGACTAGCAAAGATACGCAGTATTTT
>TRBJ2-1|TRBV20-1|TRBD2|-
CSASSGSGANEQFF
TGCAGTGCTAGTAGCGGGAGCGGGGCCAATGAGCAGTTCTTC
>TRBJ2-5|TRBV5-6|-|few
CASSPTRGETQYF
TGTGCCAGCAGCCCGACTAGGGGCGAGACCCAGTACTTC
>TRBJ1-3|TRBV5-8|-|-
CASGPRTAGNTIYF
TGTGCCAGCGGGCCCCGAACTGCTGGAAACACCATATATTTT
>TRBJ1-2|TRBV5-5|-|-
CASSSMPPGLRDGYTF
TGTGCCAGCAGCTCGATGCCTCCGGGACTTAGGGATGGCTACACCTTC
>TRBJ2-7|TRBV7-8|-|-
CASSAHPGGRPLYEQYF
TGTGCCAGCAGCGCCCACCCCGGCGGGCGACCCCTCTACGAGCAGTACTTC
>TRBJ1-5|TRBV6-6|-|-
CATSLSGGNQPQHF
TGTGCCACCAGCCTCTCAGGCGGGAATCAGCCCCAGCATTTT
>TRBJ2-3|TRBV5-1|TRBD2|-
CASSLALAGAMDTQYF
TGCGCCAGCAGCTTGGCGCTAGCGGGAGCTATGGATACGCAGTATTTT
>TRBJ1-4|TRBV6-5|-|-
CASRKGASLFF
TGTGCCAGCAGAAAAGGGGCCTCACTGTTTTTT
>TRBJ1-3|TRBV9|TRBD1|-
CASSDIQGLSGNTIYF
TGTGCCAGCAGCGACATACAGGGGCTCTCTGGAAACACCATATATTTT